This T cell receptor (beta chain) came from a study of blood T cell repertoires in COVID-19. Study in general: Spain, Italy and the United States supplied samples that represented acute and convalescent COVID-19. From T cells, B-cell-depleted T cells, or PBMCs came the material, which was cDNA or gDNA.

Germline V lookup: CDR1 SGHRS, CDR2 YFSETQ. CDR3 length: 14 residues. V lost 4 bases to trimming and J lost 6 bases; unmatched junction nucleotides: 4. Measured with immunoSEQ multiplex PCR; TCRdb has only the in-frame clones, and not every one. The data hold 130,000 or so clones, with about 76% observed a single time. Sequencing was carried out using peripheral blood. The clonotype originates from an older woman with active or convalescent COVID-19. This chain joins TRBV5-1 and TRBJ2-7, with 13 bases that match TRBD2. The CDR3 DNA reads TGCGCCAGCAGCATGACTAGCGGGAGGAGCGAGCAGTACTTC. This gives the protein CASSMTSGRSEQYF.